This TCR beta chain was recorded in a study of control samples from healthy donors and cancer patients. Only in-frame clones appear in the TCRdb table, and some are missing; sequencing was by immunoSEQ multiplex PCR. The data contain about 84,000 clones, 91% of them singletons. The germline V gene encodes CDR1 SNHLY and CDR2 FYNNEI. V was pared by 3 bases and J by 5 bases, with 10 bases of the junction left unmatched. The CDR3 sequence is 17 residues long. This clonotype was sampled from a man aged 25 to 40 in good health. J is TRBJ1-4 and V is TRBV2; 9 bases are a match to TRBD1. Source material: blood. In DNA form, the CDR3 reads TGTGCCAGCAGTGAGACAGGGGGTGAGAGTAGAAATGAAAAACTGTTTTTT. Its translation is CASSETGGESRNEKLFF.